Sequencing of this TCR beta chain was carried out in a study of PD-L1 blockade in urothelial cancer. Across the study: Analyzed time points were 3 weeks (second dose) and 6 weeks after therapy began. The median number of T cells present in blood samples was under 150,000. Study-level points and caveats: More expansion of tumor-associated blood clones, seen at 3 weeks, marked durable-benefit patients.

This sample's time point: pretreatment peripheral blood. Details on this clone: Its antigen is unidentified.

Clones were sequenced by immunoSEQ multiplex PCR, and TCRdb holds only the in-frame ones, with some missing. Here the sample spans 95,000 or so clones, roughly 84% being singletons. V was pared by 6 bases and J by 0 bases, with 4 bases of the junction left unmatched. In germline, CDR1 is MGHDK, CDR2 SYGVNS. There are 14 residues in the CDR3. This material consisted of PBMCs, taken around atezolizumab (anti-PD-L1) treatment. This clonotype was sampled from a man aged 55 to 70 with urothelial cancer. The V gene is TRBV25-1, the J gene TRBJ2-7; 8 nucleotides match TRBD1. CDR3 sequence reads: CASRGDRLSYEQYF. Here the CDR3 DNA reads TGTGCCAGCAGAGGGGACAGGCTCTCCTACGAGCAGTACTTC.